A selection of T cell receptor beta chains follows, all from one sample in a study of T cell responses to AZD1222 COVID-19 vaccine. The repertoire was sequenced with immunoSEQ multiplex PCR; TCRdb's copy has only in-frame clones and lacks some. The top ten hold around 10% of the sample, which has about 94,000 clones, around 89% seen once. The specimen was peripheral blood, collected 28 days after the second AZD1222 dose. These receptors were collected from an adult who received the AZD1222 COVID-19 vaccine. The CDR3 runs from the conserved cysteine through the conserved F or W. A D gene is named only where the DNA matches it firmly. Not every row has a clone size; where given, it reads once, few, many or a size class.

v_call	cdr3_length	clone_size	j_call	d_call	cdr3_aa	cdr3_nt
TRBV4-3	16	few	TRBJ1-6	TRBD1	CASSLWGQGKTTPLHF	TGCGCCAGCAGCTTATGGGGACAGGGAAAAACTACACCCCTCCACTTT
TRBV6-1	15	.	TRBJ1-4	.	CASSEEGGGSEKLFF	TGTGCCAGCAGTGAAGAAGGAGGGGGAAGTGAAAAACTGTTTTTT
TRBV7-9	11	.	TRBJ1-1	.	CASSRETEAFF	TGTGCCAGCAGCCGAGAGACTGAAGCTTTCTTT
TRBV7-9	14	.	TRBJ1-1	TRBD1	CASSSRDRGTEAFF	TGTGCCAGCAGCTCCCGGGACAGGGGAACTGAAGCTTTCTTT
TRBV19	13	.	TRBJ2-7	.	CASSAITRSEQYF	TGTGCCAGTAGTGCAATAACTCGCTCCGAGCAGTACTTC
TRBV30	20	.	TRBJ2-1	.	CAWSVFLPLRKHSGDNEQFF	.
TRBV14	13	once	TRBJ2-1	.	CASSQMASFLRFF	TGTGCCAGCAGCCAAATGGCTAGCTTCTTGCGGTTCTTC
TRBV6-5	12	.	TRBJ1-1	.	CASSRGGTEAFF	TGTGCCAGCAGCCGCGGGGGCACTGAAGCTTTCTTT
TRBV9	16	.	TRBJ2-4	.	CASSATQGKAKNIQYF	TGTGCCAGCAGCGCGACCCAGGGTAAAGCCAAAAACATTCAGTACTTC
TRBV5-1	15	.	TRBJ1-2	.	CASSLAGEVSYGYTF	TGCGCCAGCAGCTTGGCAGGGGAGGTGTCGTATGGCTACACCTTC
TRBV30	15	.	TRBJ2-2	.	CAWSWAPLNTGELFF	TGTGCCTGGAGTTGGGCCCCATTGAACACCGGGGAGCTGTTTTTT
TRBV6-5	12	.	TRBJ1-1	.	CASLISNTEAFF	TGTGCCAGCCTAATCAGTAACACTGAAGCTTTCTTT
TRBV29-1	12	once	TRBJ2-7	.	CSVFLGDYEQYF	TGCAGCGTTTTCCTCGGGGACTACGAGCAGTACTTC
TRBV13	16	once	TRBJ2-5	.	CASSRRPGGIQETQYF	TGTGCCAGCAGTCGCCGGCCGGGGGGCATCCAAGAGACCCAGTACTTC
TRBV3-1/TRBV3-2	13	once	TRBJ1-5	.	CASSQASGQPQHF	TGTGCCAGCAGCCAAGCGAGCGGTCAGCCCCAGCATTTT
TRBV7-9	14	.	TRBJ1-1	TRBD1	CASTFDRANTEAFF	TGTGCCAGCACCTTTGACAGGGCAAACACTGAAGCTTTCTTT
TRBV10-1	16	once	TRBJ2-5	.	CASPMEGKQGEETQYF	TGCGCCAGCCCTATGGAGGGAAAACAGGGAGAAGAGACCCAGTACTTC
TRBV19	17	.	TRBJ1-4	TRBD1	CASLRGATTGVGEKLFF	TGTGCCAGCCTGAGGGGGGCGACGACAGGGGTGGGTGAAAAACTGTTTTTT
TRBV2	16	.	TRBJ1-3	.	CASSLDGGSSGNTIYF	TGTGCCAGCAGTTTAGACGGGGGATCATCGGGAAACACCATATATTTT
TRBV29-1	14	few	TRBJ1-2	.	CSVAPGGGNYGYTF	TGCAGCGTAGCACCGGGGGGCGGGAACTATGGCTACACCTTC
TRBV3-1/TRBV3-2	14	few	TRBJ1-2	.	CASSSGTSVYGYTF	TGTGCCAGCAGCTCCGGGACATCCGTCTATGGCTACACCTTC
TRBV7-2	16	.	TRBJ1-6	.	CASSFRGGANNSPLHF	TGTGCCAGCAGCTTTAGGGGCGGGGCAAATAATTCACCCCTCCACTTT
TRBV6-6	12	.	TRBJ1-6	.	CASSTGDSPLHF	TGTGCCAGCAGCACAGGTGATTCACCCCTCCACTTT